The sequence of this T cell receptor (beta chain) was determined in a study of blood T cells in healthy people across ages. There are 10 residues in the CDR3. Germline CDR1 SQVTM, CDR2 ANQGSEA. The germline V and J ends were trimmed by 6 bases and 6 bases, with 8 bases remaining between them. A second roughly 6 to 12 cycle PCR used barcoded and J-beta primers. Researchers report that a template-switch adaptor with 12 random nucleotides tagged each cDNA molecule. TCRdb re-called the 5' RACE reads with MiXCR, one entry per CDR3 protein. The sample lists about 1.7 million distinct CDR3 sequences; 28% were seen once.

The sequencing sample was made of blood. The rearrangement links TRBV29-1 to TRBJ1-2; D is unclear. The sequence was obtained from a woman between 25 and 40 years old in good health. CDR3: CSVSRDGYTF. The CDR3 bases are TGCAGCGTCTCAAGGGATGGCTACACCTTC.